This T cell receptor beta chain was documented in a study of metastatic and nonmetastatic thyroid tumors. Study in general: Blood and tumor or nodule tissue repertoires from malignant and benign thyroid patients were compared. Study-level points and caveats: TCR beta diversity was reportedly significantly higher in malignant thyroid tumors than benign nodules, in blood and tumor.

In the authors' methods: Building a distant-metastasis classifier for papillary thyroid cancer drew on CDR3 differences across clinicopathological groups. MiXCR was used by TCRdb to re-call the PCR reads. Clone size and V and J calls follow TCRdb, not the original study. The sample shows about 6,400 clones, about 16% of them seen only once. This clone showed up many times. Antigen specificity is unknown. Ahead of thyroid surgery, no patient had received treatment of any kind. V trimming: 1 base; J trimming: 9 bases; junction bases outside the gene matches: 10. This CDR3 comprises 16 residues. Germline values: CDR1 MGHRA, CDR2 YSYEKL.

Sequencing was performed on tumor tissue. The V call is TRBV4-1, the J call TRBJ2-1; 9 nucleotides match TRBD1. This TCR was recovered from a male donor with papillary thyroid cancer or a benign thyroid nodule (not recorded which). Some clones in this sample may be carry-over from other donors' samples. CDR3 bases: TGCGCCAGCAGCCAAGCCGTCGGGACAGGGATCGGTGAGCAGTTCTTC. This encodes CASSQAVGTGIGEQFF.